Detailed here is one TCR beta chain. The sample belongs to a study of shared clonotypes between healthy human individuals. At deep level, the assay was performed. The sequenced material, unsorted PBMC DNA, was run on ten immunoSEQ deep assay plates. Authors' analysis steps: ImmunoSEQ only sent back junction sequences with no quality scores, so filtering was done differently. Clones were sequenced by immunoSEQ multiplex PCR, and TCRdb holds only the in-frame ones, with some missing. V and J calls plus clone size are reproduced from that table; the DNA served to infer D and trimming. Of approximately 500,000 clones in the sample, about 80% were seen once. The CDR3 totals 14 residues. Trimming took 5 bases from V and 1 from J, leaving 9 bases between them. The germline V gene has CDR1 MNHEY and CDR2 SVGAGI. Among the donors, all were Caucasian adults who lived in Nashville, Tennessee.

Sample: PBMCs. The clonotype was recovered from a woman in her forties in good health. Some clones in this sample may be carry-over from other donors' samples. The chain recombines TRBV6-5 with TRBJ1-5, with D hard to call. Written as DNA, the CDR3 is TGTGCCAGCAGTCCCCAACCCAGCAATCAGCCCCAGCATTTT. This gives the protein CASSPQPSNQPQHF.